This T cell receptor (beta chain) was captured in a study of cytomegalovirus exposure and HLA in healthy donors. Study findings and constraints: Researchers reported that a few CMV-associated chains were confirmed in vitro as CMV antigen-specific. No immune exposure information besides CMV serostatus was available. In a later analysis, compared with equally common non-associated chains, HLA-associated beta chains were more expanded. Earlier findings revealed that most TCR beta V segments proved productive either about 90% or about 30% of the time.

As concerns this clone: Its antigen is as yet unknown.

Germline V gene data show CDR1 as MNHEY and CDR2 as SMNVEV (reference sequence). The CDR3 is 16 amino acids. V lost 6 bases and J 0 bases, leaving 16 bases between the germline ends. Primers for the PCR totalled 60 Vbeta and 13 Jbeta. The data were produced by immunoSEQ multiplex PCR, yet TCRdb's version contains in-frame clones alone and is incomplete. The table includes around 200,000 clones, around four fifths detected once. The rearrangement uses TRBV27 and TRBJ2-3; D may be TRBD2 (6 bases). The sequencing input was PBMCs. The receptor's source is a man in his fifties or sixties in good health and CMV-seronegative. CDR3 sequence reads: CASSDRQAGSTDTQYF. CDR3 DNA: TGTGCCAGCAGCGACCGGCAAGCGGGTAGCACAGATACGCAGTATTTT.